The clone carrying this TCR beta chain has only a few counts. One end of the junction fails to match germline, which may point to a read error. TCRdb passed the RACE reads through MiXCR, listing each CDR3 protein once. The repertoire holds a few hundred thousand distinct CDR3 sequences, with 7.5% to 9% as singletons. These data belong to a study of human T cells and chemical hapten exposure. Study-level background: TCR yields per sample varied mostly from small pooled library volume differences.

Time point indicated: pre-sensitization, week 0. Treatment defined: therapeutic diphenylcyclopropenone sensitization with weekly scalp DPC. The sequencing used whole blood, collected in connection with sensitization to the hapten diphenylcyclopropenone (DPC). The TCR sequence derives from a young man with alopecia areata. Some clones in this sample may be carry-over from other donors' samples.

CDR3 residues: CSVSPPGRF. The CDR3, as DNA: TGCAGCGTTTCTCCGCCGGGACGCTTC. The gene calls are TRBV29-1 and TRBJ1-2, with D possibly being TRBD1 (5 bases). Germline loops: CDR1 SQVTM, CDR2 ANQGSEA. This CDR3 spans 9 amino acids.